These 20 T cell receptor beta chains were all obtained from the same sample, sequenced in a study of blood T cell repertoires in COVID-19. Generated by immunoSEQ multiplex PCR, the TCRdb table keeps only in-frame clones and is missing some. The top ten hold approximately 1.9% of the sample, which has around 250,000 clones, 70% to 85% seen once. The sequenced sample consisted of peripheral blood. Receptors originate from a woman older than 75 with acute or convalescent COVID-19.

The V call is TRBV2, the J call TRBJ2-5; 8 bases agree with TRBD2. The germline V gene encodes CDR1 SNHLY and CDR2 FYNNEI. V lost 6 bases to trimming and J lost 4 bases; unmatched junction nucleotides: 1. The CDR3 loop spans 12 amino acids. The CDR3 DNA reads as TGTGCCAGCAGACGGGGGGGAGAGACCCAGTACTTC. Amino acid sequence: CASRRGGETQYF.

This clone was recorded a few times. V and J are TRBV5-4 and TRBJ2-7, with 7 bases that match TRBD2. CDR1 and CDR2 from the germline V gene are SGHNT and YYREEE (reference sequence). V dropped 0 bases and J dropped 5; count of bases not matched to a gene: 11. The CDR3 has 16 amino acids. Written as DNA, the CDR3 is TGTGCCAGCAGCTTGGCCTCTGCGGGAGTTTCCCACGAGCAGTACTTC. It codes for CASSLASAGVSHEQYF.

The CDR3: CASSFGEWKFF. In DNA, the CDR3 is TGTGCCAGCAGCTTCGGAGAGTGGAAGTTCTTC. The chain employs TRBV7-2 and TRBJ2-1; no reliable D call. This CDR3 spans 11 amino acids. Trimming took off 3 bases at V and 14 bases at J, with 11 bases between the two ends. Germline V gene sequence: CDR1 SGHTA, CDR2 FQGNSA.

The V call is TRBV19, the J call TRBJ1-2, with D maybe TRBD1 (6 bases). Germline-derived CDR1 and CDR2 are LNHDA and SQIVND (reference sequence). V shed 4 bases and J shed 4 bases, with 13 bases lying between them. The CDR3 contains 14 residues. The CDR3 loop is CASSRTQGPYGYTF. The CDR3 nucleotides are TGTGCCAGTAGTAGAACACAGGGTCCCTATGGCTACACCTTC.

V gene TRBV28 combines with J gene TRBJ2-1; the match to TRBD2 covers 7 bases. This CDR3 spans 16 amino acids. Germline CDR1 and CDR2: MDHEN and SYDVKM. The ends lost 3 bases at V and 0 bases at J; junction bases unmatched: 5. DNA for the CDR3: TGTGCCAGCAGTTTTCCGCCTAGCGGCTCCTACAATGAGCAGTTCTTC. Residues: CASSFPPSGSYNEQFF.

The chain has TRBV7-8 and TRBJ2-5; 12 bases match TRBD1. The CDR3 contains 16 residues. The ends lost 4 bases at V and 4 bases at J; junction bases unmatched: 7. Germline V gene data show CDR1 as SGHVS and CDR2 as FQNEAQ. CDR3 in amino acids: CASSSSRDRGRETQYF. The CDR3 bases are TGTGCCAGCAGCTCAAGTCGGGACAGGGGGCGAGAGACCCAGTACTTC.

The chain has TRBV7-2 and TRBJ1-4; D is perhaps TRBD1 (5 bases). The CDR3 length is 13 residues. Germline lookup yields CDR1 SGHTA and CDR2 FQGNSA. V was shortened by 5 bases and J by 8 bases, with 12 bases between the two germline ends. The CDR3 coding sequence is TGTGCCAGCAGCCCCGTCCAGGGAGAAAAACTGTTTTTT. Protein product: CASSPVQGEKLFF.

This rearrangement joins TRBV12-3 or TRBV12-4 to TRBJ2-1; D may be TRBD1 (5 bases). The CDR3 runs 13 residues. V was pared by 3 bases and J by 6 bases, with 9 bases between. The DNA for the CDR3 is TGTGCCAGCAGTTTTAGGACACGCAATGAGCAGTTCTTC. It translates to CASSFRTRNEQFF.

This chain connects TRBV24-1 to TRBJ2-2, with D possibly being TRBD1 (6 bases). Trimming left V 3 bases short and J 0 bases short, with 13 bases between. This CDR3 spans 17 amino acids. Germline CDR1 and CDR2: KGHDR and SFDVKD. The CDR3 loop is CATSDPSGTTNTGELFF. CDR3 sequence (DNA): TGTGCCACCAGTGATCCGTCCGGGACAACGAACACCGGGGAGCTGTTTTTT.

This CDR3 reads CASTRDLGNTIYF. The CDR3, as DNA: TGTGCCAGCACCCGGGACTTAGGAAACACCATATATTTT. J is TRBJ1-3 and V is TRBV9; TRBD1 might be the D (5 bases). Germline values: CDR1 SGDLS, CDR2 YYNGEE. V was clipped by 6 bases and J by 4 bases, with 11 bases between them. The CDR3 is 13 residues long.

The chain employs TRBV5-4 and TRBJ1-4; 8 bases are a match to TRBD1. Trimming removed 3 bases from V and 7 bases from J; junction bases left unmatched: 5. The CDR3 length is 14 residues. Germline assignment: CDR1 SGHNT and CDR2 YYREEE (reference sequence). In DNA, the CDR3 is TGTGCCAGCAGCTCCGGGACAGGAAGTGAAAAACTGTTTTTT. Its protein product is CASSSGTGSEKLFF.

The gene calls are TRBV3-1 (or the pseudogene TRBV3-2) and TRBJ2-7; tentatively, D is TRBD2 (6 bases). Germline values: CDR1 LGHDT, CDR2 YNNKEL (reference sequence). V was clipped by 4 bases and J by 5 bases, with 12 bases between them. The CDR3 totals 13 residues. The CDR3 bases are TGTGCCAGCAGCCCGCTAGCGAGGAACGAGCAGTACTTC. This codes for CASSPLARNEQYF.

The gene calls are TRBV7-9 and TRBJ2-1; TRBD1 might be the D (5 bases). With 10 bases removed from V and 8 bases from J, the gap between germline ends came to 12 bases. This CDR3 has 11 residues. CDR1 and CDR2 (germline): SEHNR, FQNEAQ (reference sequence). In DNA, the CDR3 is TGTGCCATATCGCAGGGCTATGAGCAGTTCTTC. It yields the protein CAISQGYEQFF.

This clone was recorded a few times. This chain joins TRBV9 and TRBJ2-7, with 10 bases that match TRBD2. This CDR3 spans 14 amino acids. Germline assignment: CDR1 SGDLS and CDR2 YYNGEE. V lost 1 base and J lost 6; bases outside the gene matches: 4. The CDR3 nucleotides read TGTGCCAGCAGCGTACAGCGGGAGGGCTCCGAGCAGTACTTC. Amino acids: CASSVQREGSEQYF.

The chain employs TRBV5-4 and TRBJ2-1; TRBD2 agrees at 15 bases. V lost 3 bases, J lost 8 bases, and 3 bases stayed unmatched. CDR1 and CDR2 from the germline V gene are SGHNT and YYREEE (reference sequence). The CDR3 has 15 residues. The CDR3 sequence: CASSWTSGGVDEQFF. The CDR3 region has the DNA TGTGCCAGCAGCTGGACTAGCGGGGGGGTGGATGAGCAGTTCTTC.

The V gene is TRBV28, the J gene TRBJ1-1, with 7 bases identical to TRBD1. The CDR3 spans 13 residues. The V gene's germline CDR1 is MDHEN and CDR2 SYDVKM. Trimming removed 5 bases from V and 6 bases from J; junction bases left unmatched: 6. The CDR3 protein is CASSPLTGAEAFF. Here the CDR3 DNA reads TGTGCCAGCAGTCCCCTCACAGGGGCTGAAGCTTTCTTT. Combining the CDR3 with reference TRBV28 and TRBJ1-1 gives the whole variable domain DVKVTQSSRYLVKRTGEKVFLECVQDMDHENMFWYRQDPGLGLRLIYFSYDVKMKEKGDIPEGYSVSREKKERFSLILESASTNQTSMYLCASSPLTGAEAFFGQGTRLTVV.

The CDR3 DNA reads as TGTGCCAGCAGCCAAGATGGCCCGGGGACACTAAGCTGGGGCTACACCTTC. This gives the protein CASSQDGPGTLSWGYTF. The chain is built from TRBV3-1 (or the pseudogene TRBV3-2) and TRBJ1-2; possible D gene TRBD1, 6 bases. Germline CDR1 and CDR2: LGHDT and YNNKEL (reference sequence). The CDR3 consists of 17 residues. The V end was cut by 0 bases, the J end by 8 bases, with 22 bases between.

J is TRBJ1-5 and V is TRBV27; D gene uncertain. The V gene's germline CDR1 is MNHEY and CDR2 SMNVEV (reference sequence). The CDR3 has 14 amino acids. Trimming removed 5 bases from V and 0 bases from J, with 8 bases in between. CDR3 sequence reads: CASSQAYSNQPQHF. CDR3 nucleotides: TGTGCCAGCAGTCAAGCTTATAGCAATCAGCCCCAGCATTTT.

CDR3 sequence (DNA): TGCGCCAGCAGCCCCCAGGGGGGTAGGACTGAAGCTTTCTTT. As protein: CASSPQGGRTEAFF. The chain uses TRBV5-1 and TRBJ1-1, with 7 bases matching TRBD1. CDR1 and CDR2 (germline): SGHRS, YFSETQ. V lost 4 bases and J lost 5; bases outside the gene matches: 8. This CDR3 spans 14 amino acids.

V and J are TRBV7-9 and TRBJ2-5, with 11 positions matching TRBD2. Trimming cost V 1 base and J 0 bases; bases outside gene matches: 7. The germline gives CDR1 SEHNR, CDR2 FQNEAQ (reference sequence). The CDR3 contains 18 residues. CDR3 nucleotide sequence: TGTGCCAGCAGCTTAGTTTGGGGGACTAGCGGAGACCAAGAGACCCAGTACTTC. This gives the protein CASSLVWGTSGDQETQYF. The full variable domain, with the rest looked up from reference TRBV7-9 and TRBJ2-5, is DTGVSQNPRHKITKRGQNVTFRCDPISEHNRLYWYRQTLGQGPEFLTYFQNEAQLEKSRLLSDRFSAERPKGSFSTLEIQRTEQGDSAMYLCASSLVWGTSGDQETQYFGPGTRLLVL.